Listed below are T cell receptor beta chains from one sample, sequenced in a study of blood T cells in healthy people across ages. TCRdb ran MiXCR on the 5' RACE reads and lists one entry per CDR3 protein. The sample comprises around 620,000 distinct CDR3 sequences, approximately 30% of which are singletons, and roughly 18% rests with the top ten. The sequencing input was blood. The receptors were gathered from a woman in her sixties or seventies in good health. CDR3s leave out the opening cysteine and the closing phenylalanine or tryptophan. Clone size, where shown, is once, few, many, or a class for clones that have expanded.

J gene: TRBJ2-5; V gene: TRBV12-3/TRBV12-4; clone size: many; CDR3 protein: ASSNQELRGGTQY
J gene: TRBJ1-4; V gene: TRBV3-1; clone size: few; CDR3 protein: ASSQVPQGVNEKLF
J gene: TRBJ1-2; V gene: TRBV7-2; clone size: -; CDR3 protein: ASSQGGGNAYGYT
J gene: TRBJ2-1; V gene: TRBV5-1; clone size: few; CDR3 protein: ASSYLPTGGIPYNEQF
J gene: TRBJ2-5; V gene: TRBV12-3/TRBV12-4; clone size: few; CDR3 protein: ASRPSSGGARETQY
J gene: TRBJ1-1; V gene: TRBV24-1; clone size: -; CDR3 protein: ATSSTGMNTEAF
J gene: TRBJ2-3; V gene: TRBV24-1; clone size: -; CDR3 protein: ATGDLTDTQY
J gene: TRBJ1-4; V gene: TRBV15; clone size: -; CDR3 protein: ATGGAEINEKLF
J gene: TRBJ1-4; V gene: TRBV12-3/TRBV12-4; clone size: many; CDR3 protein: ASSSREAGDEKLF
J gene: TRBJ1-4; V gene: TRBV29-1; clone size: -; CDR3 protein: SVEDPRRPGQKLF
J gene: TRBJ2-5; V gene: TRBV11-2; clone size: -; CDR3 protein: ASSFTRGNQETQY
J gene: TRBJ2-1; V gene: TRBV5-5; clone size: -; CDR3 protein: ASSFRTGQNEQF
J gene: TRBJ1-1; V gene: TRBV20-1; clone size: -; CDR3 protein: SASDRGGGTEAF
J gene: TRBJ2-2; V gene: TRBV20-1; clone size: -; CDR3 protein: SATRTGGTGELF
J gene: -; V gene: TRBV6-1; clone size: few; CDR3 protein: ASRSGYREGYEQY
J gene: TRBJ1-2; V gene: TRBV9; clone size: -; CDR3 protein: ASSARGDRGPLRNGYT
J gene: TRBJ2-4; V gene: TRBV20-1; clone size: few; CDR3 protein: SARDEAIAKNIQY
J gene: TRBJ1-4; V gene: TRBV20-1; clone size: few; CDR3 protein: SARDGRTGNEKLF
J gene: TRBJ2-7; V gene: TRBV20-1; clone size: few; CDR3 protein: SATDWQGSSYEQY
J gene: TRBJ1-4; V gene: TRBV4-2; clone size: few; CDR3 protein: ASSLGSLAIEKLF
J gene: TRBJ1-2; V gene: TRBV5-1; clone size: -; CDR3 protein: ASSTDFSYGYT
J gene: TRBJ2-5; V gene: TRBV20-1; clone size: few; CDR3 protein: SAADRGDQETQY
J gene: TRBJ1-4; V gene: TRBV20-1; clone size: -; CDR3 protein: SARDKETSEKLF
J gene: TRBJ2-1; V gene: TRBV5-1; clone size: -; CDR3 protein: ASSPLPGIDEQF
J gene: TRBJ2-7; V gene: TRBV11-2; clone size: -; CDR3 protein: ASSVFQYEQY
J gene: TRBJ2-5; V gene: TRBV3-1; clone size: many; CDR3 protein: ASSSGQETQY
J gene: TRBJ1-4; V gene: TRBV10-3; clone size: -; CDR3 protein: AISSTGNSGEKLF